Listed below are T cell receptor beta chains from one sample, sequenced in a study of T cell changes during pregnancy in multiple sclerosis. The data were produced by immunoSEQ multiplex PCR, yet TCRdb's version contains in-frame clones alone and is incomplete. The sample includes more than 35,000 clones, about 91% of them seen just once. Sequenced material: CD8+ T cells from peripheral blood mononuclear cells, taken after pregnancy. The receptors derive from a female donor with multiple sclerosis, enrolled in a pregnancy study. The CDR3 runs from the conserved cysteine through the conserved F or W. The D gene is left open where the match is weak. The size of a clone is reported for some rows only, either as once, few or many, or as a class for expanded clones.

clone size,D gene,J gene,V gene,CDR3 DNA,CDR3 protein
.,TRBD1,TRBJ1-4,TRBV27,TGTGCCAGCTCACTTGGACAGGGAAAGTTGAAACTGTTTTTT,CASSLGQGKLKLFF
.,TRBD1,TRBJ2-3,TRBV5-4,TGTGCCAGCAGCTTGACAGGGGGTGAGGGCTTGCAGTATTTT,CASSLTGGEGLQYF
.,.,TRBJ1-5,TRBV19,TGTGCCAGTAGTCCCCGCCAGGGCAGCAATCAGCCCCAGCATTTT,CASSPRQGSNQPQHF
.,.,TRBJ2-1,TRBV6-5,TGTGCCAGCAGGGTGGTCCAAAATGCGGGCAATGAGCAGTTCTTC,CASRVVQNAGNEQFF
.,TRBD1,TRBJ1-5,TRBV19,TGTGCCAGCGCGGGGGGACAGGGGCCCCATCAGCCCCAGCATTTT,CASAGGQGPHQPQHF
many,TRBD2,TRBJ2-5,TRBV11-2,TGTGCCAGCAGCACCGGGACTAGCGGGGGGGCAGGGACCCAGTACTTC,CASSTGTSGGAGTQYF
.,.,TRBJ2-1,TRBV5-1,TGCGCCAGCAGCTTGGTCGGTAGCCGACACAATGAGCAGTTCTTC,CASSLVGSRHNEQFF
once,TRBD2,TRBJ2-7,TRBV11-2,TGTGCCAGCAGCCTTAATCAAGCGGGGTCCTACGAGCAGTACTTC,CASSLNQAGSYEQYF
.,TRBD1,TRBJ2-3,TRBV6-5,TGTGCCAGCAGCTACAGGGGCGATACGCAGTATTTT,CASSYRGDTQYF
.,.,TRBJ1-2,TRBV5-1,TGCGCCAGCAGCTTGGACGCGGATGGCTACACCTTC,CASSLDADGYTF
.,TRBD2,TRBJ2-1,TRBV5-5,TGTGCCAGCAGCTTGTTAGCGGGGAGCTCCTACAATGAGCAGTTCTTC,CASSLLAGSSYNEQFF
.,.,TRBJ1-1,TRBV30,TGTGCCTGGACCACGGGCCAGGGGCTCACTGAAGCTTTCTTT,CAWTTGQGLTEAFF
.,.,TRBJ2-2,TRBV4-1,TGCGCCAGCAGCCACGCCGGGACACAGAACACCGGGGAGCTGTTTTTT,CASSHAGTQNTGELFF
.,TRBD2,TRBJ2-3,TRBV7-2,TGTGCCAGCAGCTTAGGATTTATGGCTAGCGGGACTAGCACAGATACGCAGTATTTT,CASSLGFMASGTSTDTQYF
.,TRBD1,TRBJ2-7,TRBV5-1,TGCGCCAGCAGCTTGGAAGGGTTGGACAGGGGGGCCTACGAGCAGTACTTC,CASSLEGLDRGAYEQYF
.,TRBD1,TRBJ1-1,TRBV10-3,TGTGCCATCAGGCAGGGGGCGGGAACTGAAGCTTTCTTT,CAIRQGAGTEAFF
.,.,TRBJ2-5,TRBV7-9,TGTGCCAGCAGCCAGGCGGGGCAAGAGACCCAGTACTTC,CASSQAGQETQYF
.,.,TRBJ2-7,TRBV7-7,TGTGCCAGCAGCCCTAACCAGGGTAGCTCCTACGAGCAGTACTTC,CASSPNQGSSYEQYF
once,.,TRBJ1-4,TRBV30,TGTGCCTGTCCGGAGACAGGCCTCGGGGAAAAACTGTTTTTT,CACPETGLGEKLFF
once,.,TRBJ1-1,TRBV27,TGTGCCAGCAGGGGGGGGAACACTGAAGCTTTCTTT,CASRGGNTEAFF
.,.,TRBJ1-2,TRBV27,TGTGCCAGCAGTTTAGCCCGGGATAACTATGGCTACACCTTC,CASSLARDNYGYTF
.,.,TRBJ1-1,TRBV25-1,TGTGCCAGCAGTGAACGGGTAGGATCCCGAGGTCGAACTGAAGCTTTCTTT,CASSERVGSRGRTEAFF
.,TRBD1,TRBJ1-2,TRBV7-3,TGTGCCAGCAGCTTGGGCGACAGGGCGAACTATGGCTACACCTTC,CASSLGDRANYGYTF
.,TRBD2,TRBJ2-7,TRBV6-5,TGTGCCAGCACCCTGACTAGCGGGAGTAGCGAGCAGTACTTC,CASTLTSGSSEQYF